Described below is a single TCR beta chain sequence and its context. This entry belongs to a study of T cell repertoires in ileal Crohn's disease. This table comes from immunoSEQ multiplex PCR, and its TCRdb copy is limited to in-frame clones, with some not included. This table holds approximately 5,500 clones, approximately 85% found once. The germline CDR1 and CDR2 sequences are GTSNPN and SVGIG (reference sequence). V was pared by 5 bases and J by 6 bases, with 23 bases between. This CDR3 spans 16 amino acids. The source material was ileal tissue. The V call is TRBV30, the J call TRBJ1-5; possibly TRBD1 for D (6 bases). This clonotype was sampled from an adult with Crohn's disease. The chain's CDR3 is CAWGEGGGFRSQPQHF. The CDR3 nucleotides read TGTGCCTGGGGAGAGGGAGGGGGGTTCAGAAGTCAGCCCCAGCATTTT.